The TCR beta chain described here comes from a study of shared clonotypes between healthy human individuals. Notes on the study in general: A limitation of the genetic and exposure-history diversity represented arose from few donors.

TCRdb's copy holds only in-frame clones and misses some; the assay was immunoSEQ multiplex PCR. This repertoire shows 490,000 or so clones, 65% to 80% found once; its top ten account for 12%. Germline loops: CDR1 SGHDT, CDR2 YYEEEE. The CDR3 runs 15 residues. V lost 4 bases and J lost 4; bases outside the gene matches: 6. Concerning this clone: Its antigen is still unknown.

The sequencing sample was made of PBMCs. This receptor was identified in a woman aged 35 to 49 in good health. Some clones in this sample may be carry-over from other donors' samples. The rearrangement joins TRBV5-6 to TRBJ1-5; TRBD1 matches 9 bases. The CDR3 loop reads CASSQRGTGNQPQHF. In DNA form, the CDR3 reads TGTGCCAGCAGCCAACGCGGGACAGGGAATCAGCCCCAGCATTTT.